This T cell receptor (beta chain) was captured in a study of identical twins. Study outcomes and limitations: Twins' surplus sharing was weaker for beta out-of-frame sequences.

One entry per CDR3 protein, called by TCRdb with MiXCR from the 5' RACE reads. The table has fewer than 450,000 distinct CDR3 sequences, roughly 9% seen once. V was pared by 2 bases and J by 2 bases, with 5 bases between. The CDR3 covers 13 residues. CDR1 is SGHTA and CDR2 is FQGNSA in the germline V gene. All of the donors were Caucasians in good health. Regarding this clonotype: Its cognate antigen is unknown.

The sample taken for sequencing was naive T cells sorted from blood. The clonotype originates from a woman aged 45-65 years in good health. This chain links TRBV7-2 with TRBJ2-3; unclear D gene. The chain's CDR3 is CASSLQITDTQYF. DNA of the CDR3: TGTGCCAGCAGCTTACAGATCACAGATACGCAGTATTTT.